This entry concerns a single T cell receptor beta chain. The antigen remains undetermined. The method for making cDNA was 5'RACE, and it used 10-nucleotide random UMIs. Every sequencing run generated over 170 million TCR-beta sequences from 15-18 subjects. TCRdb re-called the 5' RACE reads through MiXCR, storing one row per CDR3 protein. Here the sample spans over 15,000 distinct CDR3 sequences, 27% being singletons. The sample comes from a study of neurological immune-mediated disorders. Study-level findings and limits: It was HTLV-1-associated myelopathy that showed the most TCR clonal expansion, while multiple sclerosis showed the least, falling below healthy controls.

This CDR3 has 13 amino acids. V was trimmed by 10 bases and J by 2 bases, leaving 14 bases between them. Germline V gene lookup returns CDR1 ENHRY and CDR2 SYGVKD. Sequenced material: PBMCs. V is TRBV10-3 and J is TRBJ1-1, with TRBD1 as a possible D gene (5 bases). The receptor was derived from a man aged 45 to 65 with HTLV-1-associated myelopathy (HAM/TSP). The DNA for the CDR3 is TGTGCCAGCAGCAGGGCAACTAACACTGAAGCTTTCTTT. It encodes CASSRATNTEAFF.